This T cell receptor (beta chain) comes out of a study of T-cell reconstitution after alpha-beta-depleted transplantation in children. TCRbeta library preparation incorporated unique molecular identifiers. TCRdb re-called the PCR reads with MiXCR, one entry per CDR3 protein. The data contain approximately 400,000 distinct CDR3 sequences, 16% of them singletons. CDR1 SQVTM and CDR2 ANQGSEA come from the germline V gene. This CDR3 comprises 15 residues. The V and J ends lost 0 bases and 0 bases respectively, with 12 bases between them. General observations from the study: Surviving thymic progenitors and recipient T cells were the source of high TCRbeta diversity at day 60 in some patients. Counts and diversity of T cells one year after transplant came mostly from newly produced T cells.

This clonotype was found a few times. Antigen specificity is unknown. The clonotype was recovered from a boy under two years old who had a stem cell transplant for Wiskott-Aldrich syndrome, so the T cells may come from the graft donor. Sequencing used PBMCs, mostly from graft donor cells, obtained 360 days after TCRalphabeta/CD19-depleted stem cell transplant. The V call is TRBV29-1, the J call TRBJ2-7; a weak D match, TRBD1 (6 bases). CDR3 DNA: TGCAGCGTTGAAGAGAGGCAGGGGAGCTCCTACGAGCAGTACTTC. This sequence encodes CSVEERQGSSYEQYF.